The present T cell receptor beta chain was sequenced within a study of CXCR3-negative and CXCR3-positive naive CD8 T cells. To note about this clonotype: Its antigen is unidentified.

A CD45RO-CCR7+CD27+CD95- profile was what naive CD8+ T cells displayed. Overall study results and limits: Naive subsets did not differ in surface CD5, and TRB CDR3 properties served to infer TCR strength. In cryopreserved cells, CXCR3 expression partially decreased, and fresh PBMCs were used in most assays. Higher TRB CDR3 hydrophobicity marked CXCR3-positive naive cells relative to CXCR3-negative naive cells.

Germline CDR1 and CDR2: DFQATT and SNEGSKA (reference sequence). The CDR3 totals 15 residues. In preparing the TRB cDNA libraries, 5' RACE with UMI labels was used. TCRdb reprocessed the 5' RACE reads and keeps a single row for each CDR3 protein, giving no DNA. This specimen shows 100,000 to 150,000 distinct CDR3 sequences; the ten leading clones hold roughly 0.59%. This TCR was recovered from a human donor in good health. Some clones in this sample may be carry-over from other donors' samples. Sequenced: naive CXCR3+ CD8+ T cells from blood. Stated subset: CD45RO-CCR7+CD27+CD95- naive CD8+ T cells expressing CXCR3 (TNR3+). This chain joins TRBV20-1 and TRBJ2-7; TCRdb indicates TRBD2, and absent DNA this call remains unverified. CDR3: CSARALITGSYEQYF.